The 17 T cell receptor beta chains below all came from one sample that was sequenced in a study of blood T cell repertoires in COVID-19. The protocol was immunoSEQ multiplex PCR, while the TCRdb copy is restricted to in-frame clones and leaves out a portion. The repertoire has fewer than 450,000 clones, approximately 88% of them found once; the top ten carry roughly 12%. The sample was peripheral blood. These receptors were obtained from a woman between 50 and 59 years old with COVID-19, enrolled during active disease.

The gene calls are TRBV6-1 and TRBJ2-3, with a weak D call TRBD1 (5 bases). Germline V lookup: CDR1 MNHNS, CDR2 SASEGT. Deletions cut 4 bases from V and 6 bases from J, with 20 bases between. The CDR3 totals 16 residues. The DNA of the CDR3 is TGTGCCAGCAGTGTGGCGGTAGTATTAGGGGCCGATACGCAGTATTTT. Its protein is CASSVAVVLGADTQYF.

This clone was counted a few times. CDR3 sequence reads: CASSLGGIADTQYF. The DNA for the CDR3 is TGTGCCAGCAGTTTAGGGGGCATCGCAGATACGCAGTATTTT. V gene TRBV7-3 combines with J gene TRBJ2-3, with 7 bases fitting TRBD1. V shed 6 bases, J shed 4 bases, and the junction held 7 bases outside the gene matches. This CDR3 is built from 14 residues. In germline, CDR1 is SGHTA, CDR2 FQGTGA.

This clone was seen once. The genes are TRBV2 and TRBJ1-6; D is undetermined. The CDR3 spans 13 residues. Trimming stripped 7 bases from V and 10 bases from J, with 14 bases between. Germline-derived CDR1 and CDR2 are SNHLY and FYNNEI. The CDR3 region has the DNA TGTGCCAGCAATGAGGACGGAGGATCACCCCTCCACTTT. This encodes CASNEDGGSPLHF.

This chain uses TRBV15 with TRBJ2-7, with D unresolved. This CDR3 contains 11 residues. Germline loops: CDR1 LNHNV, CDR2 YYDKDF (reference sequence). The germline V and J ends were trimmed by 4 bases and 4 bases, with 5 bases remaining between them. In nucleotides, the CDR3 is TGTGCCACCAGCACAGGTTACGAGCAGTACTTC. Amino acid sequence: CATSTGYEQYF.

This clone was observed many times. The V call is TRBV4-1, the J call TRBJ1-2; 7 bases are a match to TRBD1. After removal of 3 bases from V and 10 bases from J, the junction contained 11 bases not matched to a gene. Germline V gives CDR1 MGHRA, CDR2 YSYEKL. This CDR3 comprises 14 residues. DNA of the CDR3: TGCGCCAGCAGCCAGAACAGTGGGACAGACTACTACACCTTC. It is translated as CASSQNSGTDYYTF.

This clone was counted a few times. The chain carries TRBV2 and TRBJ1-5, with no clear D. V lost 2 bases to trimming and J lost 7 bases, with 9 bases between them. The CDR3 has 13 residues. The germline CDR1 and CDR2 sequences are SNHLY and FYNNEI. The CDR3 loop is CASSERSSQPQHF. CDR3 coding DNA: TGTGCCAGCAGTGAAAGGAGTTCCCAGCCCCAGCATTTT.

V is TRBV14 and J is TRBJ1-1, with D maybe TRBD1 (6 bases). The V and J ends lost 4 bases and 4 bases respectively, with 13 bases between them. The CDR3 has 14 amino acids. CDR1 SGHDN and CDR2 FVKESK come from the germline V gene. The CDR3 protein is CASSLGAVVTEAFF. CDR3 nucleotides: TGTGCCAGCAGCCTGGGGGCGGTGGTCACTGAAGCTTTCTTT. Based on the CDR3 plus reference TRBV14 and TRBJ1-1, the full variable domain is EAGVTQFPSHSVIEKGQTVTLRCDPISGHDNLYWYRRVMGKEIKFLLHFVKESKQDESGMPNNRFLAERTGGTYSTLKVQPAELEDSGVYFCASSLGAVVTEAFFGQGTRLTVV.

The rearrangement uses TRBV28 and TRBJ1-4; the D gene is possibly TRBD1 (6 bases). Trimming removed 6 bases at V and 3 bases at J, with 11 bases between. The CDR3 is 14 residues long. CDR1 MDHEN and CDR2 SYDVKM come from the germline V gene. The chain's CDR3 is CASSRQVANEKLFF. The DNA for the CDR3 is TGTGCCAGCAGCCGACAGGTTGCTAATGAAAAACTGTTTTTT. The full variable domain, rest sourced from reference TRBV28 and TRBJ1-4, is DVKVTQSSRYLVKRTGEKVFLECVQDMDHENMFWYRQDPGLGLRLIYFSYDVKMKEKGDIPEGYSVSREKKERFSLILESASTNQTSMYLCASSRQVANEKLFFGSGTQLSVL.

DNA of the CDR3: TGTGCCAGCAGTTCGTCTTATCAGCCCCAGCATTTT. This encodes CASSSSYQPQHF. The rearrangement links TRBV12-3 or TRBV12-4 to TRBJ1-5, with unresolved D. This CDR3 has 12 residues. Trimming removed 4 bases at V and 5 bases at J, with 6 bases between.

The chain has TRBV19 and TRBJ1-2; D not certain. Trimming removed 1 base from V and 2 bases from J, with 11 bases in between. Germline-derived CDR1 and CDR2 are LNHDA and SQIVND (reference sequence). The CDR3 loop spans 15 amino acids. The CDR3 is CASSIVDSSNYGYTF. CDR3 sequence (DNA): TGTGCCAGTAGTATAGTGGACTCTTCGAACTATGGCTACACCTTC.

This rearrangement joins TRBV5-5 to TRBJ1-2; D gene uncertain. Germline lookup yields CDR1 SGHKS and CDR2 YYEKEE (reference sequence). CDR3 length: 13 residues. V was shortened by 0 bases and J by 4 bases, with 7 bases between the two germline ends. This chain's CDR3 is CASSLEEIYGYTF. The CDR3 DNA reads TGTGCCAGCAGCTTGGAGGAGATCTATGGCTACACCTTC.

The chain recombines TRBV5-6 with TRBJ1-6; TRBD1 agrees at 11 bases. Unmatched junction bases numbered 7, after V lost 4 bases and J lost 1 base. This CDR3 has 18 amino acids. The germline gives CDR1 SGHDT, CDR2 YYEEEE. The CDR3 region has the DNA TGTGCCAGCAGCGTGGACAGGGGGCTAGGGTCCTATAATTCACCCCTCCACTTT. It yields the protein CASSVDRGLGSYNSPLHF.

CDR3 nucleotides: TGCGCCAGCAGCTTGGCCGATCGGGGGGTAGAGGGCTACACCTTC. This encodes CASSLADRGVEGYTF. The gene calls are TRBV5-1 and TRBJ1-2, with D possibly being TRBD1 (5 bases). CDR3 length: 15 amino acids. V was shortened by 0 bases and J by 8 bases, with 17 bases between the two germline ends. Per germline, CDR1 SGHRS and CDR2 YFSETQ.

This clone appeared a single time. The V call is TRBV19, the J call TRBJ1-2; D is perhaps TRBD1 (6 bases). V lost 4 bases and J 5 bases, leaving 14 bases between the germline ends. This CDR3 comprises 14 residues. CDR1 is LNHDA, CDR2 SQIVND, per germline (reference sequence). The CDR3 is CASSNRHRVYGYTF. The CDR3 DNA is TGTGCCAGTAGTAACCGGCACAGGGTTTATGGCTACACCTTC.

CDR3 sequence (DNA): TGTGCCAGCAGCTTAGATCAGGCGGGGGGATACAATGAGCAGTTCTTC. Translation: CASSLDQAGGYNEQFF. The chain combines TRBV11-3 with TRBJ2-1; 8 bases align to TRBD2. The CDR3 is 16 residues long. Germline CDR1 and CDR2: SGHNT and YENEEA. With 0 bases clipped from V and 4 bases from J, the junction kept 5 bases outside the gene matches.

This clone was seen only a few times. The chain couples TRBV29-1 to TRBJ2-1; no clear D. There are 11 residues in the CDR3. Germline V gene lookup returns CDR1 SQVTM and CDR2 ANQGSEA. Trimming removed 0 bases from V and 6 bases from J, with 3 bases in between. CDR3: CSVEDINEQFF. As DNA, the CDR3 is TGCAGCGTTGAAGACATCAATGAGCAGTTCTTC.

The CDR3 bases are TGCGCCAGCAGCTTGGCCACAGGCTCTGGAAACACCATATATTTT. This encodes CASSLATGSGNTIYF. The gene calls are TRBV5-1 and TRBJ1-3, with a tentative D call TRBD1 (5 bases). The germline V gene has CDR1 SGHRS and CDR2 YFSETQ. The CDR3 totals 15 residues. Trimming shortened V by 0 bases and J by 0 bases, and 7 bases separated the two germline ends.